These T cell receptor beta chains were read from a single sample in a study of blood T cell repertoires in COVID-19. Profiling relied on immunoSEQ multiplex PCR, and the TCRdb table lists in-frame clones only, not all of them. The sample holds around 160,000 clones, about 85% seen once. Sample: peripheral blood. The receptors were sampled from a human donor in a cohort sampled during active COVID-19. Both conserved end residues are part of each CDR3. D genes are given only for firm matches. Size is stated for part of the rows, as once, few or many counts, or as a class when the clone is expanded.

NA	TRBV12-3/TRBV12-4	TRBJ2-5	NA	CASSARSLETQYF	TGTGCCAGCAGTGCTAGGTCCTTAGAGACCCAGTACTTC
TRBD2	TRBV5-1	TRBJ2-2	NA	CASSLGRLAGVPNTGELFF	TGCGCCAGCAGCTTGGGGCGTCTAGCGGGGGTACCTAACACCGGGGAGCTGTTTTTT
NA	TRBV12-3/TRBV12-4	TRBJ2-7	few	CASSLKGTYEQYF	TGTGCCAGCAGTTTAAAGGGGACCTACGAGCAGTACTTC
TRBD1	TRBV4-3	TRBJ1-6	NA	CASSQAGTGHNSPLHF	TGCGCCAGCAGCCAGGCTGGGACAGGGCATAATTCACCCCTCCACTTT
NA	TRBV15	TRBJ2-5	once	CATSRDRGTQYF	TGTGCCACCAGCAGAGATAGAGGGACCCAGTACTTC
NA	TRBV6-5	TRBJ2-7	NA	CASSPYSGSYEQYF	TGTGCCAGCAGCCCGTACTCAGGGTCCTACGAGCAGTACTTC
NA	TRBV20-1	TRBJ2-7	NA	CSASPKVGGLYEQYF	TGCAGTGCTAGTCCCAAAGTCGGGGGTTTGTACGAGCAGTACTTC
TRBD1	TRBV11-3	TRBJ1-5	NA	CASSLDCLGPDRASNQPQHF	TGTGCCAGCAGCTTAGATTGTTTAGGCCCCGACAGGGCCTCCAATCAGCCCCAGCATTTT
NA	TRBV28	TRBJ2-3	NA	CASSFERGTQYF	TGTGCCAGCAGTTTTGAAAGGGGAACGCAGTATTTT
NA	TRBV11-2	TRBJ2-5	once	CASSIYSATYQETQYF	TGTGCCAGCAGCATTTATAGCGCGACCTACCAAGAGACCCAGTACTTC